This TCR beta chain was profiled in a study of identical twins (dated by TCRdb to the mid-2010s). Regarding the complete study: The study deep-sequenced TCR alpha and beta repertoires from monozygotic twins, unrelated adults of various ages and cord blood to test whether fetal clonotypes persist. Replicate twin experiments were performed at different times using different library preparation protocols to rule out contamination.

As to this clonotype: Its target antigen remains unknown. At one boundary the junction diverges from the germline segment, which might be a read error.

Library prep was done by 5' RACE. Sequencing instrument: Illumina HiSeq 2000. Template switching added a universal primer binding site, and the final cDNA carried a unique molecular identifier that allowed TCR cDNA molecules to be counted accurately. Specific primers in the conserved constant-segment region were used to synthesize first-strand cDNA for the TCR alpha and beta chains. To control for contamination, every cDNA library carried two barcodes: a SMART-Mk sample barcode plus Illumina barcodes. TruSeq adapter sequences, together with Illumina sample barcodes, were added in two successive PCR steps. TCR alpha and beta cDNA libraries were sequenced on the Illumina HiSeq platform with custom primers. The paper's data handling went like this. MiGEC processed the raw reads to extract unique molecular identifiers, while MiXCR was used to determine the CDR3 positions. Recombination models were inferred per individual with the repgenHMM and IGoR tools using an EM algorithm. Shared clonotypes were analyzed with the tcR package in R, and sharing was normalized by the product of cloneset sizes. To study raw recombination free of thymic and clonal selection effects, out-of-frame nonproductive sequences were analyzed. Through fastp at Q25 and MiXCR, TCRdb rebuilt clones from the public reads, retaining in-frame beta chains. All rows with the same CDR3 protein become a single entry with the most common DNA and genes. TCRdb's processing, not the study's, gives the V and J calls here. Within this sample are 1.5 million or so distinct CDR3 sequences, with roughly a third of them counted one time only. The ten largest clones capture about 0.25% of the sample.

Broad study findings and their caveats: In beta out-of-frame sequences, excess twin sharing was weaker, because having fewer shared sequences lowered the signal-to-noise ratio. Recombination models systematically underestimated out-of-frame TCR alpha sharing in monozygotic twins but agreed with sharing between unrelated individuals. Conclusions relied on cross-sectional statistical analysis, since the same donors could not be followed over many years. Compared with coincidental sharing between unrelated individuals, an excess of low generation-probability sequences was observed among out-of-frame TCR alpha sequences shared between twins. Invariant T cells such as MAIT and iNKT could partly confound zero-insertion analyses, though diverse VJ usage argued against this for most clonotypes. Fewer insertions were carried by abundant cord blood beta clonotypes; a weaker similar trend was observed in young adult naive repertoires, while no such trend was observed in memory repertoires.

Every donor was a healthy Caucasian. The CDR3 runs 16 residues from the cysteine to the phenylalanine. CDR3 DNA only is kept here, 48 bases in frame from base 1. The germline V gene (reference sequence) supplies CDR1 MNHEY and CDR2 SMNVEV. The sample taken for sequencing was cord blood. The clonotype was recovered from a newborn girl in good health. This chain is built from TRBV27 and TRBJ2-1, and 9 bases in between align with TRBD2. The CDR3 corresponds to CSSSLAGVPSYNEQFF. The nucleotide sequence is given as TGTTCCAGCAGTTTAGCGGGAGTACCCTCCTACAATGAGCAGTTCTTC.